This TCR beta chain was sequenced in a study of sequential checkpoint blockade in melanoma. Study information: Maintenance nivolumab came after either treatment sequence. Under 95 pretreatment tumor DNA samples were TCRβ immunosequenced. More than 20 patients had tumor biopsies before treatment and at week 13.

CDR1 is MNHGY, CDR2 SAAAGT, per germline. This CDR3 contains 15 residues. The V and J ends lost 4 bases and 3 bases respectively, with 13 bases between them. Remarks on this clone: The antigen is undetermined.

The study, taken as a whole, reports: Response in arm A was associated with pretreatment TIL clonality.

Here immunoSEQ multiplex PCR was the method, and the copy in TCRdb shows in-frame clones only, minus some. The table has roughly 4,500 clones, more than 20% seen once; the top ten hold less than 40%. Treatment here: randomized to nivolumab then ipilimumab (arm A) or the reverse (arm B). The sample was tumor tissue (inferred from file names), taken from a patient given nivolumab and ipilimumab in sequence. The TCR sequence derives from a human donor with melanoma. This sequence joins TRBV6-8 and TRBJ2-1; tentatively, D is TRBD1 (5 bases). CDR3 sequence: CASSSRVENYNEQFF. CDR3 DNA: TGTGCCAGCAGTTCCAGGGTTGAGAACTACAATGAGCAGTTCTTC.